This passage covers 10 T cell receptor beta chains from one sample sequenced in a study of cytomegalovirus exposure and HLA in healthy donors. The PCR ran on 60 Vbeta and 13 Jbeta primers. Generated by immunoSEQ multiplex PCR, the TCRdb table keeps only in-frame clones and is missing some. The table shows about 170,000 clones, with 55% to 75% occurring only once. Sequencing input: PBMCs. The receptors derive from a human donor in good health.

The V and J genes are TRBV9 and TRBJ2-3; D call uncertain. The CDR3 is made up of 15 amino acids. Trimming left V 0 bases short and J 4 bases short, with 12 bases between. Germline CDR1 is SGDLS and CDR2 is YYNGEE. This CDR3 reads CASSVGPQIADTQYF. The CDR3 coding sequence is TGTGCCAGCAGCGTAGGTCCGCAAATAGCAGATACGCAGTATTTT.

The rearrangement joins TRBV6-1 to TRBJ2-7, with a possible D match to TRBD2 (6 bases). The length of the CDR3 is 13 residues. Germline CDR1 MNHNS, CDR2 SASEGT. Trimming left V 2 bases short and J 3 bases short, with 8 bases between. The CDR3 here is CASSEQGGYEQYF. In DNA, the CDR3 is TGTGCCAGCAGTGAACAGGGAGGCTACGAGCAGTACTTC.

This chain connects TRBV7-3 to TRBJ1-1; the match to TRBD1 covers 9 bases. After removal of 5 bases from V and 4 bases from J, the junction contained 5 bases not matched to a gene. Germline assignment: CDR1 SGHTA and CDR2 FQGTGA. The CDR3 contains 14 residues. The CDR3 sequence: CASSPGTGFTEAFF. Written as DNA, the CDR3 is TGTGCCAGCAGCCCCGGGACAGGGTTCACTGAAGCTTTCTTT. Looking up the rest from reference TRBV7-3 and TRBJ1-1 gives the full variable domain: GAGVSQTPSNKVTEKGKYVELRCDPISGHTALYWYRQSLGQGPEFLIYFQGTGAADDSGLPNDRFFAVRPEGSVSTLKIQRTERGDSAVYLCASSPGTGFTEAFFGQGTRLTVV.

This chain uses TRBV6-6 with TRBJ1-5, with D unresolved. V was pared by 2 bases and J by 5 bases, with 4 bases between. The germline V gene encodes CDR1 MNHNY and CDR2 SVGAGI (reference sequence). The CDR3 runs to 12 residues. This chain's CDR3 is CASSYQDQPQHF. The CDR3 DNA sequence: TGTGCCAGCAGTTACCAGGATCAGCCCCAGCATTTT.

The chain joins TRBV9 to TRBJ1-4; D unclear. The germline CDR1 and CDR2 sequences are SGDLS and YYNGEE. V was cut by 1 base and J by 5 bases, with 6 bases left in between. This CDR3 has 13 amino acids. CDR3 region: CASSVQINEKLFF. As DNA, the CDR3 is TGTGCCAGCAGCGTACAGATAAATGAAAAACTGTTTTTT.

The chain has TRBV5-6 and TRBJ1-2, with D perhaps matching TRBD1 (6 bases). The CDR3 contains 14 residues. The V and J ends lost 3 bases and 6 bases respectively, with 15 bases between them. Per the germline V gene, CDR1 is SGHDT and CDR2 is YYEEEE. CDR3 protein: CASSSTRGMDGYTF. The CDR3 coding sequence is TGTGCCAGCAGCTCAACTAGGGGGATGGATGGCTACACCTTC.

This clone was detected a few times. The chain is built from TRBV2 and TRBJ1-1; D gene ambiguous. This CDR3 is built from 14 residues. Deletions cut 5 bases from V and 1 base from J, with 11 bases between. Germline V lookup: CDR1 SNHLY, CDR2 FYNNEI. CDR3 sequence (DNA): TGTGCCAGCAGTAGAGAAGTTGGGAACACTGAAGCTTTCTTT. This encodes CASSREVGNTEAFF.

This clone was counted a few times. The V and J genes are TRBV4-1 and TRBJ2-5, with TRBD2 matching 10 bases. This CDR3 region has 16 residues. The germline CDR1 and CDR2 sequences are MGHRA and YSYEKL. V was clipped by 1 base and J by 5 bases; unmatched bases: 7. The CDR3 protein is CASSQVRAGGEETQYF. CDR3 sequence (DNA): TGCGCCAGCAGCCAAGTTCGAGCGGGGGGGGAGGAGACCCAGTACTTC.

The V gene is TRBV7-8, the J gene TRBJ1-1, with unresolved D. Trimming left V 6 bases short and J 4 bases short, with 12 bases between. Germline lookup yields CDR1 SGHVS and CDR2 FQNEAQ. This CDR3 is 13 amino acids long. CDR3 amino acids: CASRSFGSTEAFF. CDR3 coding DNA: TGTGCCAGCAGAAGTTTCGGGAGCACTGAAGCTTTCTTT.

V usage is TRBV6-6 and J usage is TRBJ1-5; D is uncertain. The germline gives CDR1 MNHNY, CDR2 SVGAGI (reference sequence). The CDR3 is 15 residues long. Between the trimmed V and J ends, which lost 0 bases and 7 bases, there was a span of 13 bases. CDR3 amino acids: CASSYSIAGGQPQHF. The CDR3 DNA reads as TGTGCCAGCAGTTACTCGATAGCGGGCGGCCAGCCCCAGCATTTT.